This T cell receptor beta chain was sequenced for a study of shared clonotypes between healthy human individuals. Per the germline V gene, CDR1 is SGHDT and CDR2 is YYEEEE. The CDR3 runs 13 residues. V shed 3 bases, J shed 5 bases, and the junction held 4 bases outside the gene matches. TCRdb's copy holds only in-frame clones and misses some; the assay was immunoSEQ multiplex PCR. The data contain under 1,100,000 clones, roughly 75% of them singletons. Study-wide results and limits: Across four donors, naive CD4 shared 5% to 6%, naive CD8 more than 3%, memory CD4 roughly 2.4%, memory CD8 0.4% to 0.5%.

This clone has only one observation. Its antigen is not known. The rearrangement joins TRBV5-6 to TRBJ1-2; 7 positions match TRBD1. The sequenced material came from memory CD4+ T cells sorted from blood. Described subset: CD45RA-negative fraction. This receptor was obtained from a man between 18 and 29 years old in good health. The CDR3 nucleotides are TGTGCCAGCAGCTCGGACAGGAGTTATGGCTACACCTTC. This gives the protein CASSSDRSYGYTF.